A single sample is the source of the 8 T cell receptor beta chains below, sequenced in a study of blood T cell repertoires in COVID-19 (TCRdb year 2020). Library prep was done by the immunoSEQ multiplex PCR assay. TCRdb took this table from immuneACCESS and kept in-frame rearrangements with V and J called. Such tables lack part of the clones; where checked against another copy, unresolved V genes explain under half of the gap, and the rest is unexplained. This sample lists approximately 400,000 clones; approximately 89% were detected once. In total, the top ten clones hold 10% to 15% of the sample. Sequencing used peripheral blood. Receptors were obtained from a woman in her forties or fifties with COVID-19, enrolled during active disease.

This chain uses TRBV19 with TRBJ1-1, with 8 bases fitting TRBD1. The CDR3 totals 13 residues. V lost 9 bases to trimming and J lost 13 bases; unmatched junction nucleotides: 16. Germline CDR1 LNHDA, CDR2 SQIVND (reference sequence). This CDR3 reads CASLVGLQGELFF. CDR3 DNA: TGTGCCAGCCTAGTGGGACTACAGGGGGAACTTTTCTTT. Looking up the rest from reference TRBV19 and TRBJ1-1 gives the full variable domain: DGGITQSPKYLFRKEGQNVTLSCEQNLNHDAMYWYRQDPGQGLRLIYYSQIVNDFQKGDIAEGYSVSREKKESFPLTVTSAQKNPTAFYLCASLVGLQGELFFGQGTRLTVV.

The genes are TRBV12-3 or TRBV12-4 and TRBJ1-5; the D gene is possibly TRBD1 (6 bases). The V and J ends lost 5 bases and 5 bases respectively, with 10 bases between them. CDR3 length: 13 amino acids. This chain's CDR3 is CASSRTADQPQHF. The CDR3 DNA reads TGTGCCAGCAGTCGGACAGCCGATCAGCCCCAGCATTTT.

The rearrangement links TRBV7-8 to TRBJ2-3; D might be TRBD2 (6 bases). The CDR3 totals 17 residues. Germline CDR1 and CDR2: SGHVS and FQNEAQ. With 5 bases removed from V and 3 bases from J, the gap between germline ends came to 21 bases. The CDR3 sequence: CASSPIRAAGWTDTQYF. CDR3 DNA sequence: TGTGCCAGCAGCCCAATCCGGGCGGCGGGGTGGACAGATACGCAGTATTTT.

The J gene is TRBJ2-7, the V gene TRBV3-1 (or the pseudogene TRBV3-2); D is undetermined. Per the germline V gene, CDR1 is LGHDT and CDR2 is YNNKEL (reference sequence). The CDR3 is 13 residues long. The germline V and J ends were trimmed by 1 base and 4 bases, with 8 bases remaining between them. The CDR3 region is CASSQARYYEQYF. CDR3 DNA sequence: TGTGCCAGCAGCCAAGCCCGGTATTACGAGCAGTACTTC.

The chain employs TRBV5-1 and TRBJ1-2; 8 bases match TRBD1. Looked up from germline, CDR1 is SGHRS and CDR2 is YFSETQ. With 4 bases clipped from V and 0 bases from J, the junction kept 8 bases outside the gene matches. This CDR3 is 16 amino acids long. The DNA of the CDR3 is TGCGCCAGCAGCAATACCGGGACAGGTACTAACTATGGCTACACCTTC. This codes for CASSNTGTGTNYGYTF.

The rearrangement joins TRBV18 to TRBJ1-3; D might be TRBD1 (5 bases). Trimming stripped 2 bases from V and 3 bases from J, with 8 bases between. The CDR3 length is 14 residues. CDR1 KGHSH and CDR2 LQKENI come from the germline V gene. The chain's CDR3 is CASSPGAGGNTIYF. For the CDR3, the DNA is TGTGCCAGCTCACCAGGGGCAGGTGGAAACACCATATATTTT. Full variable domain (rest looked up from reference TRBV18 and TRBJ1-3): NAGVMQNPRHLVRRRGQEARLRCSPMKGHSHVYWYRQLPEEGLKFMVYLQKENIIDESGMPKERFSAEFPKEGPSILRIQQVVRGDSAAYFCASSPGAGGNTIYFGEGSWLTVV.

The J gene is TRBJ1-6, the V gene TRBV29-1, with TRBD1 matching 9 bases. Trimming cost V 3 bases and J 10 bases; bases outside gene matches: 4. The CDR3 is made up of 13 amino acids. Germline-derived CDR1 and CDR2 are SQVTM and ANQGSEA. CDR3 sequence (DNA): TGCAGCGTTGAGACAGGGACAGGGTCACCCCTCCACTTT. It codes for CSVETGTGSPLHF.

This clone showed up just a few times. The V call is TRBV18, the J call TRBJ2-1, with D perhaps TRBD1 (6 bases). Germline loops: CDR1 KGHSH, CDR2 LQKENI. The ends were cut back, 6 bases at V and 7 bases at J, with 16 bases in the middle. The CDR3 covers 14 residues. CDR3 sequence reads: CASSSDRYSNEQFF. CDR3 sequence (DNA): TGTGCCAGCTCTTCGGACAGATACTCGAATGAGCAGTTCTTC.